A single sample is the source of the 21 T cell receptor beta chains below, sequenced in a study of T cell responses to AZD1222 COVID-19 vaccine. Data came from immunoSEQ multiplex PCR; TCRdb stores just in-frame clones and leaves some out. The sample records tens of thousands of clones, over 65% being singletons. Sequences were derived from peripheral blood, sampled 28 days after the second AZD1222 dose. The receptors come from an adult who received the AZD1222 COVID-19 vaccine.

Concerning this clone: This sample includes further DNA sequences coding for the same CDR3. The chain recombines TRBV24-1 with TRBJ2-3, with TRBD1 identical over 7 bases. The CDR3 length is 15 residues. Trimming at V came to 2 bases and at J to 1 base, leaving 2 bases not matched to a gene. Germline V CDR1 and CDR2: KGHDR, SFDVKD. CDR3 sequence reads: CATSDSGTGTDTQYF. The CDR3 bases are TGTGCCACCAGTGATTCCGGGACAGGCACAGATACGCAGTATTTT.

This chain joins TRBV5-4 and TRBJ2-1, with D perhaps TRBD1 or TRBD2 (7 bases each). This CDR3 has 16 amino acids. V lost 4 bases and J lost 5, with 19 bases in between. From germline, CDR1 is SGHNT and CDR2 YYREEE (reference sequence). The CDR3 protein is CASSLRGDRVNNEQFF. CDR3 sequence (DNA): TGTGCCAGCAGCCTCCGGGGGGACAGAGTTAACAATGAGCAGTTCTTC.

The genes are TRBV2 and TRBJ1-5, with D maybe TRBD1 (6 bases). The CDR3 consists of 12 residues. V was pared by 5 bases and J by 5 bases, with 7 bases between. Germline values: CDR1 SNHLY, CDR2 FYNNEI. The CDR3 region is CASSHRDQPQHF. The DNA of the CDR3 is TGTGCCAGCAGTCACAGGGATCAGCCCCAGCATTTT.

As to this clone: The sample carries other DNA sequences with the same CDR3. The chain recombines TRBV5-1 with TRBJ2-7; 7 nucleotides align to TRBD2. The trim removed 4 bases at V and 0 bases at J, leaving 4 bases unmatched. The CDR3 consists of 14 residues. CDR1 and CDR2 (germline): SGHRS, YFSETQ. CDR3 in DNA: TGCGCCAGCAGCCCCTGGGGGGGCTCCTACGAGCAGTACTTC. It encodes CASSPWGGSYEQYF.

This clone appeared once. The gene calls are TRBV5-6 and TRBJ2-7; 8 bases agree with TRBD1. This CDR3 has 14 residues. Germline V lookup: CDR1 SGHDT, CDR2 YYEEEE. With 3 bases clipped from V and 3 bases from J, the junction kept 5 bases outside the gene matches. DNA of the CDR3: TGTGCCAGCAGCTCCCCCGACAGGGGCTACGAGCAGTACTTC. It yields the protein CASSSPDRGYEQYF.

Worth noting for this clone: An end of the junction does not agree with germline; a read error may underlie this. V and J are TRBV11-3 and TRBJ2-2; D gene ambiguous. The CDR3 sequence is 13 residues long. CDR1 is SGHNT, CDR2 YENEEA, per germline. The CDR3 nucleotides read TGTGCCAGCAACTTAGCCCCCGCCGGGGAGCTGTTTTTT. This sequence encodes CASNLAPAGELFF.

V and J are TRBV5-6 and TRBJ2-7; tentatively, D is TRBD2 (5 bases). The germline CDR1 and CDR2 sequences are SGHDT and YYEEEE. This CDR3 spans 13 amino acids. Trimming took 5 bases from V and 4 from J, leaving 13 bases between them. CDR3 loop: CASRPGSTYEQYF. DNA of the CDR3: TGTGCCAGCAGGCCGGGATCAACGTACGAGCAGTACTTC.

This chain connects TRBV6-1 to TRBJ1-6, with a tentative D call TRBD1 (5 bases). V gave up 0 bases and J gave up 6 bases, with 9 bases separating them. This CDR3 spans 15 amino acids. Germline values: CDR1 MNHNS, CDR2 SASEGT. CDR3 amino acids: CASSEAQGRNSPLHF. In nucleotides, the CDR3 is TGTGCCAGCAGTGAAGCCCAGGGCCGTAATTCACCCCTCCACTTT.

The J gene is TRBJ1-1, the V gene TRBV6-5; D is undetermined. V shed 2 bases and J shed 4 bases, with 8 bases lying between them. The CDR3 has 13 residues. Germline V gene data show CDR1 as MNHEY and CDR2 as SVGAGI. The CDR3 DNA reads TGTGCCAGCAGTTACGGGTGGTCCACTGAAGCTTTCTTT. Translating it yields CASSYGWSTEAFF.

A few counts support this clone. V is TRBV18 and J is TRBJ2-7; D may be TRBD1 (5 bases). V shed 4 bases and J shed 11 bases, with 15 bases lying between them. In germline, CDR1 is KGHSH, CDR2 LQKENI. The CDR3 runs to 12 residues. CDR3 DNA sequence: TGTGCCAGCTCACTAGATCAGGGTGGAAAGTACTTC. Translation: CASSLDQGGKYF.

The V and J genes are TRBV25-1 and TRBJ1-1, with 7 bases that match TRBD1. V shed 2 bases, J shed 7 bases, and the junction held 4 bases outside the gene matches. The CDR3 totals 13 residues. The V gene's germline CDR1 is MGHDK and CDR2 SYGVNS. The CDR3 sequence is CASSEGGQDEAFF. The CDR3 coding sequence is TGTGCCAGCAGTGAAGGAGGACAGGATGAAGCTTTCTTT.

V and J are TRBV19 and TRBJ1-6; D is unresolved. V gave up 5 bases and J gave up 7 bases, with 12 bases separating them. The CDR3 is 14 amino acids. Germline values: CDR1 LNHDA, CDR2 SQIVND (reference sequence). The CDR3 spells CASSPGVLNSPLHF. The CDR3, as DNA: TGTGCCAGTAGTCCCGGGGTTTTGAATTCACCCCTCCACTTT. The variable domain in full, completed from reference TRBV19 and TRBJ1-6, reads DGGITQSPKYLFRKEGQNVTLSCEQNLNHDAMYWYRQDPGQGLRLIYYSQIVNDFQKGDIAEGYSVSREKKESFPLTVTSAQKNPTAFYLCASSPGVLNSPLHFGNGTRLTVT.

The chain carries TRBV21-1 and TRBJ1-3; the table's TRBD1 call for D was not verified on the DNA. TRBV21-1 has pseudogene status. CDR3 length equals 18 residues. The CDR3 protein is CASSKGGQGANSGNTIYF. The DNA for the CDR3 is TGTGCCAGCAGCAAAGGGGGACAGGGGGCGAACTCTGGAAACACCATATATTTT.

V gene TRBV15 combines with J gene TRBJ2-7; D might be TRBD1 (5 bases). V dropped 8 bases and J dropped 0 bases, with 14 bases sitting between them. This CDR3 is built from 14 residues. Germline V gene sequence: CDR1 LNHNV, CDR2 YYDKDF (reference sequence). CDR3 protein: CATSRVASSYEQYF. The CDR3 nucleotides are TGTGCCACCTCCAGGGTTGCGAGCTCCTACGAGCAGTACTTC.

The genes are TRBV19 and TRBJ2-3; maybe TRBD2 (6 bases). Germline V CDR1 and CDR2: LNHDA, SQIVND (reference sequence). This CDR3 contains 13 residues. V was pared by 11 bases and J by 1 base, with 13 bases between. CDR3 region: CASGRTRTDTQYF. CDR3 DNA sequence: TGTGCCTCGGGGAGGACTCGCACAGATACGCAGTATTTT.

This clone was seen a single time. The chain carries TRBV7-9 and TRBJ1-2; 8 nucleotides align to TRBD1. The CDR3 runs to 14 residues. Losses at the gene ends were 1 base for V and 8 bases for J; bases not matched to a gene: 6. In germline, CDR1 is SEHNR, CDR2 FQNEAQ (reference sequence). CDR3 DNA: TGTGCCAGCAGCTTAGATCTCTCAGGGGGCGGCTACACCTTC. This codes for CASSLDLSGGGYTF.

The sample holds one count of this clone. The genes are TRBV11-3 and TRBJ2-3; 7 bases agree with TRBD1. The V gene's germline CDR1 is SGHNT and CDR2 YENEEA. The V and J ends lost 2 bases and 5 bases, in that order; junction bases with no gene match: 1. CDR3 length equals 13 residues. For the CDR3, the DNA is TGTGCCAGCAGCTTACAGGGGGAAGATACGCAGTATTTT. This sequence encodes CASSLQGEDTQYF.

The chain joins TRBV11-1 to TRBJ2-7; 8 nucleotides line up with TRBD1. Per germline, CDR1 SGHAT and CDR2 FQDESV (reference sequence). V shed 4 bases, J shed 5 bases, and the junction held 4 bases outside the gene matches. The CDR3 is 13 amino acids. The CDR3 coding sequence is TGTGCCAGCAGCTCAGACAGGGGCCACGAGCAGTACTTC. Translating it yields CASSSDRGHEQYF.

The chain employs TRBV7-9 and TRBJ1-1; maybe TRBD1 (5 bases). The germline gives CDR1 SEHNR, CDR2 FQNEAQ (reference sequence). The CDR3 consists of 15 residues. Trimming took off 8 bases at V and 7 bases at J, with 23 bases between the two ends. DNA of the CDR3: TGTGCCAGCGGTCTTCAGCTAACGGGACCAGGTGAAGCTTTCTTT. It encodes CASGLQLTGPGEAFF.

This chain joins TRBV7-9 and TRBJ2-2; TRBD2 aligns across 7 bases. The CDR3 consists of 14 residues. Germline V lookup: CDR1 SEHNR, CDR2 FQNEAQ (reference sequence). V dropped 6 bases and J dropped 7; count of bases not matched to a gene: 8. In DNA form, the CDR3 reads TGTGCCAGCAGGGCCCTAGCGGACGTCGGGGAGCTGTTTTTT. Translation: CASRALADVGELFF.

The chain joins TRBV6-5 to TRBJ1-5, with 7 bases aligning to TRBD1. This CDR3 is 15 amino acids long. V was clipped by 5 bases and J by 2 bases; unmatched bases: 6. Germline-derived CDR1 and CDR2 are MNHEY and SVGAGI. The CDR3 loop is CASSPGGRGNQPQHF. Here the CDR3 DNA reads TGTGCCAGCAGTCCAGGGGGTCGGGGCAATCAGCCCCAGCATTTT.